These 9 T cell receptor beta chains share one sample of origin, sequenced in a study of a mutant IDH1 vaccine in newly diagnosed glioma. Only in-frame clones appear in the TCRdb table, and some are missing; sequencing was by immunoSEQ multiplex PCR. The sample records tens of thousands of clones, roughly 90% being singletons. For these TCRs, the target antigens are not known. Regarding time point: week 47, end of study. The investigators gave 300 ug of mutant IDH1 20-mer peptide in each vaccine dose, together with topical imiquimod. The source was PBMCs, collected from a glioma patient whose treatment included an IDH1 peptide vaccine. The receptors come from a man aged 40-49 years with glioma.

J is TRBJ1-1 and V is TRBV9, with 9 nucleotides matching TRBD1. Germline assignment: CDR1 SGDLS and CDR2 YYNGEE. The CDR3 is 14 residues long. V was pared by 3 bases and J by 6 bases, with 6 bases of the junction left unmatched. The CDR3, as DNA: TGTGCCAGCAGCGCATTCGACAGGGGGGCTGAAGCTTTCTTT. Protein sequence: CASSAFDRGAEAFF.

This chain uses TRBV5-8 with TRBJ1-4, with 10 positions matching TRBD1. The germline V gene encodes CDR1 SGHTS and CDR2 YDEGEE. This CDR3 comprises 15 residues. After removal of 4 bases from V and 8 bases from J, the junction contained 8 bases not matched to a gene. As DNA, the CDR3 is TGTGCCAGCAGCCTGACAGGGGGCGGTGGAGAAAAACTGTTTTTT. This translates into CASSLTGGGGEKLFF.

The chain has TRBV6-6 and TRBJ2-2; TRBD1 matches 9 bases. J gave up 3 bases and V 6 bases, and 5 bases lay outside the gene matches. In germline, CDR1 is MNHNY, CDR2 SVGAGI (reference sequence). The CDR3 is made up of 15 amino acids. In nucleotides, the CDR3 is TGTGCCAGCAGCCGGGACAGGGCGGACACCGGGGAGCTGTTTTTT. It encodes CASSRDRADTGELFF.

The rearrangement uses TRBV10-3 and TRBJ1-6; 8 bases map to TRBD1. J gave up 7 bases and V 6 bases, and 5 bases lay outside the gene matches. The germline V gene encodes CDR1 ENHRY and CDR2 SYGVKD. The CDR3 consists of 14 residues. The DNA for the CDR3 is TGTGCCATCAGCCGGGGGACAGGCAATTCACCCCTCCACTTT. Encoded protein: CAISRGTGNSPLHF.

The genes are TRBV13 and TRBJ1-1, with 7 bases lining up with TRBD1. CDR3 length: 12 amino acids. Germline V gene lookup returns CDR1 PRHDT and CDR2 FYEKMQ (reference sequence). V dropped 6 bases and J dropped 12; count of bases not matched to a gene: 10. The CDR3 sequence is CASSSGTAVSFF. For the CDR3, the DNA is TGTGCCAGCAGTTCTGGGACAGCAGTGTCTTTCTTT.

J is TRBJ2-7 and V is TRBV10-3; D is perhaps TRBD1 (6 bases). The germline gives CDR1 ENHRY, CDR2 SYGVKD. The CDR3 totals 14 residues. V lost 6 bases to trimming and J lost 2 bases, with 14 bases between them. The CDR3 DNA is TGTGCCATCAGCCCACGACAGGACGCCTACGAGCAGTACGTC. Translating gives CAISPRQDAYEQYV.

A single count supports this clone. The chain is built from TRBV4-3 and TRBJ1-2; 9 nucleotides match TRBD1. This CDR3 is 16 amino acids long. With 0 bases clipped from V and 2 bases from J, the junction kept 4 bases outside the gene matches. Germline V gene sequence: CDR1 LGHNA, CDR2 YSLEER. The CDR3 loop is CASSQDLGTGNYGYTF. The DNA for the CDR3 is TGCGCCAGCAGCCAAGATCTAGGGACAGGGAACTATGGCTACACCTTC.

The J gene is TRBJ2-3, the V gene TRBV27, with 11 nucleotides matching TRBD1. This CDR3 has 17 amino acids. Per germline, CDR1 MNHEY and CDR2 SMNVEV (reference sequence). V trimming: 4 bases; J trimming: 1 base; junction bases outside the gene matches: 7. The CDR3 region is CASSSRTGGMGTDTQYF. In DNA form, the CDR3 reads TGTGCCAGCAGTTCCCGGACAGGGGGCATGGGCACAGATACGCAGTATTTT.

The CDR3 DNA is TGTGCCAGCACTGCCTGGTGGAATCAGCCCCAGCATTTT. The encoded protein is CASTAWWNQPQHF. This chain joins TRBV28 and TRBJ1-5; D is undetermined. CDR3 size: 13 residues. CDR1 is MDHEN and CDR2 is SYDVKM in the germline V gene. Trimming removed 7 bases from V and 4 bases from J, with 11 bases in between.